Presented here are 10 T cell receptor beta chains from one specimen sequenced in a study of OX40 agonist ivuxolimab in advanced cancers. Repertoires were generated with immunoSEQ multiplex PCR, while TCRdb's copy carries only in-frame clones and drops some. This sample carries 39,000 or so clones, around nine tenths of them seen once, and the ten largest clones take 35% to 40%. Specimen: CD4+ or CD8+ T cells sorted from blood, collected in a trial of the OX40 agonist ivuxolimab. These TCRs come from an adult with an advanced solid tumor such as melanoma, head and neck, liver or kidney cancer.

This chain links TRBV2 with TRBJ2-3; D call uncertain. This CDR3 has 13 residues. Germline V gene sequence: CDR1 SNHLY, CDR2 FYNNEI. With 3 bases removed from V and 6 bases from J, the gap between germline ends came to 10 bases. CDR3 region: CASSEGFGDTQYF. For the CDR3, the DNA is TGTGCCAGCAGTGAGGGGTTCGGGGATACGCAGTATTTT.

The chain recombines TRBV19 with TRBJ1-5; D not certain. Germline V CDR1 and CDR2: LNHDA, SQIVND (reference sequence). V lost 3 bases, J lost 5 bases, and 5 bases lay in between. This CDR3 region has 12 residues. This chain's CDR3 is CASSIRDQPQHF. The CDR3 DNA follows: TGTGCCAGTAGTATCCGGGATCAGCCCCAGCATTTT.

The CDR3, as DNA: TGTGCCAGCAGCCAAGATATCACCACCGGGGAGCTGTTTTTT. Residues: CASSQDITTGELFF. This chain links TRBV14 with TRBJ2-2; no clear D. CDR1 is SGHDN and CDR2 is FVKESK in the germline V gene. The CDR3 loop spans 14 amino acids. V was shortened by 0 bases and J by 4 bases, with 6 bases between the two germline ends.

In this sample, this clone turned up once. This chain joins TRBV30 and TRBJ2-1; 11 bases fit TRBD2. The ends lost 3 bases at V and 9 bases at J; junction bases unmatched: 7. This CDR3 spans 14 amino acids. Germline assignment: CDR1 GTSNPN and CDR2 SVGIG (reference sequence). This CDR3 is CAWRDPGLAAEQFF. The CDR3 DNA follows: TGTGCCTGGAGGGACCCGGGACTAGCGGCTGAGCAGTTCTTC. Combining the CDR3 with reference TRBV30 and TRBJ2-1 gives the whole variable domain SQTIHQWPATLVQPVGSPLSLECTVEGTSNPNLYWYRQAAGRGLQLLFYSVGIGQISSEVPQNLSASRPQDRQFILSSKKLLLSDSGFYLCAWRDPGLAAEQFFGPGTRLTVL.

The chain is built from TRBV6-1 and TRBJ2-3; 8 nucleotides align to TRBD2. The CDR3 runs 15 residues. Germline trimming cut 7 bases from V and 1 base from J; bases unmatched to any gene: 7. Germline lookup yields CDR1 MNHNS and CDR2 SASEGT. The CDR3 DNA reads as TGTGCCAGCACCGTAGCGGGAAGAGGCACAGATACGCAGTATTTT. Amino acids: CASTVAGRGTDTQYF.

This chain uses TRBV4-1 with TRBJ2-3, with a weak D call TRBD1 (5 bases). This CDR3 comprises 17 residues. V lost 2 bases, J lost 6 bases, and 21 bases lay in between. From germline, CDR1 is MGHRA and CDR2 YSYEKL. CDR3 bases: TGCGCCAGCAGCCAAATAGCAGGGCAGGCGTCATTGGATACGCAGTATTTT. Translated: CASSQIAGQASLDTQYF.

Only one count was recorded for this clone. J is TRBJ2-5 and V is TRBV2; 12 nucleotides align to TRBD2. CDR3 length: 15 residues. V dropped 6 bases and J dropped 3; count of bases not matched to a gene: 5. Germline CDR1 reads SNHLY; CDR2 reads FYNNEI. Written as DNA, the CDR3 is TGTGCCAGCAGGCCACTAGCGGGGGGCGAAGAGACCCAGTACTTC. It translates to CASRPLAGGEETQYF.

The chain joins TRBV2 to TRBJ2-2, with D maybe TRBD1 (5 bases). The CDR3 contains 13 residues. V was trimmed by 4 bases and J by 7 bases, leaving 10 bases between them. Germline CDR1 reads SNHLY; CDR2 reads FYNNEI. The CDR3 sequence is CASSGRQIGELFF. As DNA, the CDR3 is TGTGCCAGCAGTGGCAGACAGATCGGGGAGCTGTTTTTT.

The chain uses TRBV9 and TRBJ2-2; 7 positions match TRBD1. Germline V gene data show CDR1 as SGDLS and CDR2 as YYNGEE. With 6 bases clipped from V and 2 bases from J, the junction kept 4 bases outside the gene matches. The CDR3 consists of 14 residues. This chain's CDR3 is CASTGTENTGELFF. The CDR3 region has the DNA TGTGCCAGCACCGGGACAGAAAACACCGGGGAGCTGTTTTTT.

The rearrangement links TRBV11-2 to TRBJ1-6, with D perhaps matching TRBD1 (5 bases). The CDR3 length is 15 residues. In germline, CDR1 is SGHAT, CDR2 FQNNGV. The germline V and J ends were trimmed by 2 bases and 11 bases, with 16 bases remaining between them. CDR3 in DNA: TGTGCCAGCAGCTTACCCCTGCTGCCGGGGGCACCCCTCCACTTT. Encoded protein: CASSLPLLPGAPLHF.